These T cell receptor beta chains were read from a single sample in a study of beta chain features in type 1 diabetes. Generated by immunoSEQ multiplex PCR, the TCRdb table keeps only in-frame clones and is missing some. The sample has about 160,000 clones; approximately 7.9% are singletons. What was sequenced was central memory CD4+ T cells from blood. All receptors derive from a man aged 18 to 30 with type 1 diabetes. Each CDR3 is given with its conserved first and last residue. The D gene is left open where the match is weak. Clone size, where shown, is once, few, many, or a class for clones that have expanded.

V: TRBV7-9
size: .
D: TRBD2
J: TRBJ2-5
CDR3: CASSFTTGGGETQYF
DNA: TGTGCCAGCAGCTTTACAACGGGAGGAGGAGAGACCCAGTACTTC

V: TRBV7-9
size: .
D: .
J: TRBJ1-2
CDR3: CASSLERNYGYTF
DNA: TGTGCCAGCAGCTTAGAGAGGAACTATGGCTACACCTTC

V: TRBV5-1
size: few
D: .
J: TRBJ1-2
CDR3: CASSLDRVGYTF
DNA: TGCGCCAGCAGCTTGGACAGGGTCGGCTACACCTTC

V: TRBV7-2
size: .
D: .
J: TRBJ1-6
CDR3: CASSLDRVYNSPLHF
DNA: TGTGCCAGCAGCTTAGACCGGGTCTACAATTCACCCCTCCACTTT

V: TRBV11-2
size: .
D: TRBD2
J: TRBJ2-7
CDR3: CASSFRLAGNYEQYF
DNA: TGTGCCAGCAGCTTTAGACTAGCGGGGAACTACGAGCAGTACTTC

V: TRBV15
size: .
D: .
J: TRBJ2-6
CDR3: CATRPTGGANVLTF
DNA: TGTGCCACCAGACCGACAGGAGGGGCCAACGTCCTGACTTTC

V: TRBV5-1
size: .
D: TRBD1
J: TRBJ2-6
CDR3: CASSLGQGVAGVLTF
DNA: TGCGCCAGCAGCCTAGGACAGGGGGTGGCTGGCGTCCTGACTTTC

V: TRBV5-6
size: .
D: TRBD1
J: TRBJ1-1
CDR3: CASSLRQGMTEAFF
DNA: TGTGCCAGCAGCCTAAGACAGGGGATGACTGAAGCTTTCTTT

V: TRBV29-1
size: few
D: .
J: TRBJ2-3
CDR3: CSVEWGGTDTQYF
DNA: TGCAGCGTTGAATGGGGGGGCACAGATACGCAGTATTTT

V: TRBV18
size: .
D: .
J: TRBJ1-1
CDR3: CASSPQGDNTEAFF
DNA: TGTGCCAGCTCACCACAAGGGGATAACACTGAAGCTTTCTTT

V: TRBV30
size: .
D: TRBD1
J: TRBJ1-1
CDR3: CAWSVRSGIGQGLNFGTEAFF
DNA: TGTGCCTGGAGTGTACGGTCAGGCATTGGACAGGGTCTTAATTTTGGCACTGAAGCTTTCTTT

V: TRBV27
size: .
D: .
J: TRBJ1-4
CDR3: CASSLTGFSEKLFF
DNA: TGTGCCAGCAGTTTAACAGGGTTTTCTGAAAAACTGTTTTTT

V: TRBV6-1
size: few
D: TRBD1
J: TRBJ2-5
CDR3: CASRENRDRAYF
DNA: TGTGCCAGCAGAGAGAACCGGGACAGGGCGTACTTC

V: TRBV5-1
size: few
D: .
J: TRBJ2-2
CDR3: CASSLIGMTGELFF
DNA: TGCGCCAGCAGCCTGATCGGGATGACCGGGGAGCTGTTTTTT

V: TRBV4-3
size: .
D: .
J: TRBJ1-5
CDR3: CASSQGLDRPNQPQHF
DNA: TGCGCCAGCAGCCAAGGTCTCGACAGACCCAATCAGCCCCAGCATTTT

V: TRBV6-1
size: few
D: .
J: TRBJ1-1
CDR3: CASSWGVGTEAFF
DNA: TGTGCCAGCTCGTGGGGGGTGGGCACTGAAGCTTTCTTT

V: TRBV28
size: .
D: TRBD2
J: TRBJ2-3
CDR3: CASRPLAGGRADTQYF
DNA: TGTGCCAGCAGGCCACTAGCGGGAGGTCGGGCAGATACGCAGTATTTT

V: TRBV18
size: .
D: .
J: TRBJ1-1
CDR3: CASSSGVENTEAFF
DNA: TGTGCCAGCTCATCGGGGGTGGAGAACACTGAAGCTTTCTTT

V: TRBV4-3
size: .
D: .
J: TRBJ1-6
CDR3: CASSPREFGGNSPLHF
DNA: TGCGCCAGCAGCCCACGAGAATTCGGAGGGAATTCACCCCTCCACTTT

V: TRBV7-6
size: few
D: .
J: TRBJ2-3
CDR3: CASSPNTDTQYF
DNA: TGTGCCAGCAGCCCAAACACAGATACGCAGTATTTT

V: TRBV5-1
size: few
D: .
J: TRBJ1-1
CDR3: CASSRGSGGVTEAFF
DNA: TGCGCCAGCAGCCGGGGGTCTGGAGGAGTCACTGAAGCTTTCTTT

V: TRBV12-2
size: few
D: .
J: TRBJ1-1
CDR3: CASFPRDAPEAFF
DNA: TGTGCAAGTTTCCCTCGGGATGCCCCTGAAGCTTTCTTT

V: TRBV7-9
size: few
D: .
J: TRBJ1-1
CDR3: CASSSGGTEAFF
DNA: TGTGCCAGCAGCTCTGGGGGGACTGAAGCTTTCTTT

V: TRBV6-5
size: few
D: .
J: TRBJ2-7
CDR3: CASRRYRLGSYEQYF
DNA: TGTGCCAGCAGACGTTACAGGCTCGGGTCCTACGAGCAGTACTTC

V: TRBV9
size: .
D: .
J: TRBJ2-2
CDR3: CASSVDRVGELFF
DNA: TGTGCCAGCAGCGTAGACAGGGTCGGGGAGCTGTTTTTT

V: TRBV5-6
size: .
D: .
J: TRBJ1-6
CDR3: CASSLYSGKAPLHF
DNA: TGTGCCAGCAGCTTGTATTCAGGGAAGGCACCCCTCCACTTT

V: TRBV7-9
size: few
D: .
J: TRBJ2-7
CDR3: CASSRAPGGKSGYEQYF
DNA: TGTGCCAGCAGCCGCGCCCCCGGGGGAAAGTCGGGCTACGAGCAGTACTTC

V: TRBV14
size: few
D: TRBD1
J: TRBJ1-2
CDR3: CASSQARQGGGYTF
DNA: TGTGCCAGCAGCCAAGCACGACAGGGAGGCGGCTACACCTTC

V: TRBV5-6
size: few
D: TRBD2
J: TRBJ2-5
CDR3: CASSSRGGETQYF
DNA: TGTGCCAGCAGCTCCCGGGGGGGAGAGACCCAGTACTTC

V: TRBV28
size: few
D: TRBD2
J: TRBJ2-3
CDR3: CASSSIAGGEDTQYF
DNA: TGTGCCAGCAGTTCCATTGCGGGGGGAGAAGATACGCAGTATTTT

V: TRBV9
size: few
D: .
J: TRBJ2-2
CDR3: CASSVRRGTGELFF
DNA: TGTGCCAGCAGCGTGAGAAGAGGTACCGGGGAGCTGTTTTTT

V: TRBV27
size: few
D: TRBD2
J: TRBJ2-1
CDR3: CASSPPGGPQFF
DNA: TGTGCCAGCAGTCCACCGGGGGGGCCGCAGTTCTTC

V: TRBV6-1
size: many
D: TRBD2
J: TRBJ2-5
CDR3: CASSRRAGEETQYF
DNA: TGTGCCAGCAGTAGGAGAGCGGGGGAAGAGACCCAGTACTTC

V: TRBV19
size: few
D: .
J: TRBJ1-2
CDR3: CASSMILQATDYTF
DNA: TGTGCCAGTAGTATGATCCTACAGGCGACCGACTACACCTTC

V: TRBV5-1
size: many
D: TRBD2
J: TRBJ2-7
CDR3: CASSWGGDEQYF
DNA: TGCGCCAGCAGCTGGGGAGGGGACGAGCAGTACTTC

V: TRBV7-2
size: .
D: TRBD1
J: TRBJ1-2
CDR3: CASSLGVRGNYGYTF
DNA: TGTGCCAGCAGCTTAGGGGTCAGGGGGAACTATGGCTACACCTTC

V: TRBV2
size: .
D: .
J: TRBJ2-3
CDR3: CASSEDGTDPGVYTQYF
DNA: TGTGCCAGCAGTGAAGACGGGACAGACCCGGGAGTTTATACGCAGTATTTT

V: TRBV29-1
size: many
D: .
J: TRBJ2-6
CDR3: CSVTRDSGANVLTF
DNA: TGCAGCGTTACCCGGGACTCTGGGGCCAACGTCCTGACTTTC

V: TRBV6-5
size: few
D: .
J: TRBJ1-2
CDR3: CASSNNHGTFGYTF
DNA: TGTGCCAGCAGTAATAACCATGGGACATTCGGCTACACCTTC

V: TRBV9
size: .
D: .
J: TRBJ1-2
CDR3: CASSARNYGYTF
DNA: TGTGCCAGCAGCGCCCGTAACTATGGCTACACCTTC

V: TRBV19
size: few
D: TRBD1
J: TRBJ2-7
CDR3: CASVRDREYEQYF
DNA: TGTGCCAGTGTCAGGGACAGGGAGTACGAGCAGTACTTC

V: TRBV5-1
size: few
D: TRBD1
J: TRBJ2-3
CDR3: CASSLNRGPADTQYF
DNA: TGCGCCAGCAGCTTGAACAGGGGCCCCGCAGATACGCAGTATTTT

V: TRBV30
size: many
D: .
J: TRBJ2-3
CDR3: CAWSAPIVGDTQYF
DNA: TGTGCCTGGAGTGCACCCATAGTTGGAGATACGCAGTATTTT

V: TRBV29-1
size: few
D: TRBD1
J: TRBJ1-4
CDR3: CSVGVGGTGSEKLFF
DNA: TGCAGCGTTGGTGTGGGGGGGACAGGGAGTGAAAAACTGTTTTTT

V: TRBV28
size: few
D: .
J: TRBJ2-1
CDR3: CATSLAPNEQFF
DNA: TGTGCCACCTCATTGGCCCCGAATGAGCAGTTCTTC

V: TRBV7-8
size: few
D: .
J: TRBJ1-5
CDR3: CASSLEQYSNQPQHF
DNA: TGTGCCAGCAGCTTGGAACAGTATAGCAATCAGCCCCAGCATTTT

V: TRBV28
size: few
D: .
J: TRBJ2-3
CDR3: CASRTTAGPLMTQYF
DNA: TGTGCCAGCAGAACCACTGCGGGGCCCTTGATGACGCAGTATTTT